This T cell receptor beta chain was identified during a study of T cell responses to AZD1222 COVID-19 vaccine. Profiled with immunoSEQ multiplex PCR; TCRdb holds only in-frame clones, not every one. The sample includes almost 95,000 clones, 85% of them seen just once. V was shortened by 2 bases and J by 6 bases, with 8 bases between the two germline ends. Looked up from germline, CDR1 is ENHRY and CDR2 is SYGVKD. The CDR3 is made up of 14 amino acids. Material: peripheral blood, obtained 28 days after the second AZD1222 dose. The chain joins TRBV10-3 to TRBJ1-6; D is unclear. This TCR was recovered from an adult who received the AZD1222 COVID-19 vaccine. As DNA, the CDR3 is TGTGCCATCAGTGAGACGGTGACTAATTCACCCCTCCACTTT. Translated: CAISETVTNSPLHF.